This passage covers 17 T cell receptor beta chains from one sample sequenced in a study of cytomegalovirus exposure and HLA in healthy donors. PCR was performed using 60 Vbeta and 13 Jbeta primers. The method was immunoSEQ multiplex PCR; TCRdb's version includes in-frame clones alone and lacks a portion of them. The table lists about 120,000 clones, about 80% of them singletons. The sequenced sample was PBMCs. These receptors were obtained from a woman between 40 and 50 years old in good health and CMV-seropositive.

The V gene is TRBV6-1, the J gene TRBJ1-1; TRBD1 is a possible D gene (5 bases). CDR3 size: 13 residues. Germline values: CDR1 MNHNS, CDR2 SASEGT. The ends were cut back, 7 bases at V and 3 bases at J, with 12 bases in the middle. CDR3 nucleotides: TGTGCCAGCAAGGTACAGGACGACACTGAAGCTTTCTTT. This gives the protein CASKVQDDTEAFF.

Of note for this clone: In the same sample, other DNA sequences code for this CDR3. CDR3 loop: CASSLGQGGDSPLHF. The CDR3 nucleotides read TGTGCCAGCAGCTTAGGACAGGGGGGAGATTCACCCCTCCACTTT. The genes are TRBV7-6 and TRBJ1-6; TRBD1 matches at 9 bases. V shed 1 base, J shed 8 bases, and the junction held 3 bases outside the gene matches. Per germline, CDR1 SGHVS and CDR2 FNYEAQ. The CDR3 loop spans 15 amino acids.

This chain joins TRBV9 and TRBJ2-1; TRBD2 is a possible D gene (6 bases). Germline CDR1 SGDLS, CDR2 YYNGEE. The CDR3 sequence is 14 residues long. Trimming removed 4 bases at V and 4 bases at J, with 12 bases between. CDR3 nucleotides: TGTGCCAGCAGCACATCCGGGACTTACAATGAGCAGTTCTTC. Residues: CASSTSGTYNEQFF.

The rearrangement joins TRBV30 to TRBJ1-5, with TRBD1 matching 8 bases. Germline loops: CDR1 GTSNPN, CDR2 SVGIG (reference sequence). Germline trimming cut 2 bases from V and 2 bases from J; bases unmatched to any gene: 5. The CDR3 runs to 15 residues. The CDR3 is CAWSKPGQGNQPQHF. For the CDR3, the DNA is TGTGCCTGGAGTAAACCGGGACAGGGCAATCAGCCCCAGCATTTT.

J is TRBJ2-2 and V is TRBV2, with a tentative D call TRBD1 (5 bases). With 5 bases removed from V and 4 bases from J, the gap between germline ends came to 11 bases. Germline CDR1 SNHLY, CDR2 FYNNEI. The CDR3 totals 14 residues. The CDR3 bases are TGTGCCAGCAGTCCCCAGGGCGGCACCGGGGAGCTGTTTTTT. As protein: CASSPQGGTGELFF.

The CDR3 DNA sequence: TGTGCCAGTAGTGTCAGCTCTGGAAACACCATATATTTT. This gives the protein CASSVSSGNTIYF. The J gene is TRBJ1-3, the V gene TRBV19; no clear D. The CDR3 sequence is 13 residues long. V was pared by 5 bases and J by 0 bases, with 5 bases between. Germline V lookup: CDR1 LNHDA, CDR2 SQIVND (reference sequence).

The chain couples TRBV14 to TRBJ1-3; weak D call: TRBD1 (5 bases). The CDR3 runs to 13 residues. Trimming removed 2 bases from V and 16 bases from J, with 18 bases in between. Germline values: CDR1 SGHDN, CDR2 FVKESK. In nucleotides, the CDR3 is TGTGCCAGCAGCCAAACTTCTACGGGGGAGAGGTATTTT. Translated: CASSQTSTGERYF.

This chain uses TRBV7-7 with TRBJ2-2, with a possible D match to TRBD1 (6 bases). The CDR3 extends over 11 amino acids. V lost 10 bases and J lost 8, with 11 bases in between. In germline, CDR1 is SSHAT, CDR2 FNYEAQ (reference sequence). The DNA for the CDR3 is TGTGCCACCCTGGGGGCGGGGGAGCTGTTTTTT. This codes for CATLGAGELFF.

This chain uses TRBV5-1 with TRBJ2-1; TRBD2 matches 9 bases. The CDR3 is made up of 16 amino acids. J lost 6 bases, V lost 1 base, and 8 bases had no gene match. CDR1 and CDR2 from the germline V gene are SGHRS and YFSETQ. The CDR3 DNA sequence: TGCGCCAGCAGCTTGAGCGGGGCGGGGGGGCCCAATGAGCAGTTCTTC. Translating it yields CASSLSGAGGPNEQFF.

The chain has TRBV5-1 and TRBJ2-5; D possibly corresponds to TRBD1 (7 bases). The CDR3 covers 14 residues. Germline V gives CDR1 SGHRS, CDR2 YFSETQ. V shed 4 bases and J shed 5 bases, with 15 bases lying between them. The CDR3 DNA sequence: TGCGCCAGCAGCAACCCGGCAGGGGGGGAGACCCAGTACTTC. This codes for CASSNPAGGETQYF.

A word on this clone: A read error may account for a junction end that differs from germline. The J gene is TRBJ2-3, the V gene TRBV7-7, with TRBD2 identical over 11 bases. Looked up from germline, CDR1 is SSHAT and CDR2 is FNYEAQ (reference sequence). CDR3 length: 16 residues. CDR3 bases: TGTGCTAGCAGCTACACGACTAGCGGGGGCACAGATACGCAGTATTTT. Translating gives CASSYTTSGGTDTQYF.

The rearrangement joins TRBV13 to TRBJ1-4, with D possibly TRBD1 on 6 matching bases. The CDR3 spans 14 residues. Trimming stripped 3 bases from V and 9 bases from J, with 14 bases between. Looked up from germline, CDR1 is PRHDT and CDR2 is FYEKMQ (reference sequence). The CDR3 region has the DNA TGTGCCAGCAGCTTCGACAGGAGGAATAAAAAACTGTTTTTT. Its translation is CASSFDRRNKKLFF.

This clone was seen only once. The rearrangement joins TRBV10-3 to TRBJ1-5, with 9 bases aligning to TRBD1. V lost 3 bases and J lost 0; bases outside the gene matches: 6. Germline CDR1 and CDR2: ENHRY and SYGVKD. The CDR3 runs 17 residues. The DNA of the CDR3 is TGTGCCATCAGTGAAAGGGACAGGGAGGTTAGCAATCAGCCCCAGCATTTT. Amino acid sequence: CAISERDREVSNQPQHF.

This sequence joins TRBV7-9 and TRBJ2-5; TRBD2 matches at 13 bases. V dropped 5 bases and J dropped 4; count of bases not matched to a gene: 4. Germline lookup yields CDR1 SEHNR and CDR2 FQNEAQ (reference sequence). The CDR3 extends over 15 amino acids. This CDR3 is CASSRTSGGRETQYF. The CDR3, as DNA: TGTGCCAGCAGCCGGACTAGCGGGGGTCGAGAGACCCAGTACTTC.

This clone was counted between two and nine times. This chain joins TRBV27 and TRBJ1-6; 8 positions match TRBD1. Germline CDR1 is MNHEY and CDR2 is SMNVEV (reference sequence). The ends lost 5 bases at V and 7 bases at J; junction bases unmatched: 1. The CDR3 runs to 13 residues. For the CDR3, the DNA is TGTGCCAGCAGTAACAGGGGGAATTCACCCCTCCACTTT. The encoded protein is CASSNRGNSPLHF.

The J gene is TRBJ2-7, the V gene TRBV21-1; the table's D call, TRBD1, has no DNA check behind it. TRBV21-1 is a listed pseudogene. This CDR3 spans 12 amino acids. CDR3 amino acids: CASKGNACEQYF. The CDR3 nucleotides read TGTGCCAGCAAGGGGAATGCGTGTGAGCAGTACTTC.

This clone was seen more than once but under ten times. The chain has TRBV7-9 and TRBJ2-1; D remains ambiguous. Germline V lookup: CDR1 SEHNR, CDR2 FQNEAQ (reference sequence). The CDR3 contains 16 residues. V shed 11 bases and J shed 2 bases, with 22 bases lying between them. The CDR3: CAERATLEKTYNEQFF. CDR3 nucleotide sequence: TGTGCCGAAAGAGCCACTTTGGAGAAAACCTACAATGAGCAGTTCTTC. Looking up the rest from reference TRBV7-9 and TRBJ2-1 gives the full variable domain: DTGVSQNPRHKITKRGQNVTFRCDPISEHNRLYWYRQTLGQGPEFLTYFQNEAQLEKSRLLSDRFSAERPKGSFSTLEIQRTEQGDSAMYLCAERATLEKTYNEQFFGPGTRLTVL.